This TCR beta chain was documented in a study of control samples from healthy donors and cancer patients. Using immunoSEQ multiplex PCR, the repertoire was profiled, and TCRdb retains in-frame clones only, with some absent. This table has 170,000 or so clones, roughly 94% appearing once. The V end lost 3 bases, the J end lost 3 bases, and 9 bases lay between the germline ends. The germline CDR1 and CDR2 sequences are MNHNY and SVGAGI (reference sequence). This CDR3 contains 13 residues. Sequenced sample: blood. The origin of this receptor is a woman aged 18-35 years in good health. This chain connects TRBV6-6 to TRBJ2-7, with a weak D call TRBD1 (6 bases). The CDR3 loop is CASSYTGSYEQYF. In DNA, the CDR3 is TGTGCCAGCAGTTATACAGGGAGCTACGAGCAGTACTTC.